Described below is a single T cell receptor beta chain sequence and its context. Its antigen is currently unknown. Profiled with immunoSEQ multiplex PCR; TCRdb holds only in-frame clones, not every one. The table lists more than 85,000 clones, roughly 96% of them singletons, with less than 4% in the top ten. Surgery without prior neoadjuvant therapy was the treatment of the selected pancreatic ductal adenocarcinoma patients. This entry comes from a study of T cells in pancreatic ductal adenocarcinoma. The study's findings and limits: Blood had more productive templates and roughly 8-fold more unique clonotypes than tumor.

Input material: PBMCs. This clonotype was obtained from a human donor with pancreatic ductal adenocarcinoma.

The CDR3 bases are TGTGCCAGCAGCTTACTGAGCGGGAGAGACAATGAGCAGTTCTTC. Its protein product is CASSLLSGRDNEQFF. This chain connects TRBV7-3 to TRBJ2-1, with 8 bases matching TRBD2. The CDR3 contains 15 residues. Germline V gene data show CDR1 as SGHTA and CDR2 as FQGTGA. V lost 2 bases, J lost 5 bases, and 5 bases stayed unmatched.